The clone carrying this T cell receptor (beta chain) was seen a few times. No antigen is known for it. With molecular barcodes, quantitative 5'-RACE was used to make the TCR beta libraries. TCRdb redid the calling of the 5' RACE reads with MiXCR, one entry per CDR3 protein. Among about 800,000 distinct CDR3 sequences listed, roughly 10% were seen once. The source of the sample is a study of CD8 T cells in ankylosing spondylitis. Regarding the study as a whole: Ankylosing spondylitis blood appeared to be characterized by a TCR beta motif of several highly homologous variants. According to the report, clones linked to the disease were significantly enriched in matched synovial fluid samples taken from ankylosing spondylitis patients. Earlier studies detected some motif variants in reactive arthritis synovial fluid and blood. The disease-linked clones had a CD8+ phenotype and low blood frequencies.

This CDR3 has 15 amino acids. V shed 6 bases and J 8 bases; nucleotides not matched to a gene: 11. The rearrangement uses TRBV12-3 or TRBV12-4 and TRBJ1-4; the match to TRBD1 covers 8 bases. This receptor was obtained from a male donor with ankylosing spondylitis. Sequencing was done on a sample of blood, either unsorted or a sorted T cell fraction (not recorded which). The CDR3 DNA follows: TGTGCCAGCAGGGGCCGGACAGGGCGGAGGGAAAAACTGTTTTTT. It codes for CASRGRTGRREKLFF.